This T cell receptor (beta chain) was sequenced in a study of glioma-infiltrating T cells. CDR1 and CDR2 from the germline V gene are MNHEY and SVGEGT. There are 14 residues in the CDR3. V lost 2 bases, J lost 5 bases, and 4 bases stayed unmatched. As concerns this clonotype: The antigen remains unidentified.

The study's findings and limits: Gliomas, especially low-grade, showed above-expected tissue-blood divergence; non-neoplastic patients showed below. CDR3 overlap between tissue and blood was very small.

Amplification of TCR alpha and beta CDR3 regions from RNA used iRepertoire nested multiplex PCR. TCRdb called the multiplex PCR reads again in MiXCR, with one record for every CDR3 protein. This table has approximately 93,000 distinct CDR3 sequences, 40% appearing once. This TCR came from a human donor with low-grade glioma or glioblastoma, undergoing nonglioma brain surgery, or in good health (not recorded which). The source material was glioma tissue, nonneoplastic brain tissue, or PBMCs (not recorded which). The chain employs TRBV6-2 or TRBV6-3 and TRBJ1-2, with 8 bases fitting TRBD1. The CDR3 DNA reads TGTGCCAGCAGTTACACGGACAGGGTGTATGGCTACACCTTC. Amino acid sequence: CASSYTDRVYGYTF.